What follows describes a single TCR beta chain. Its matching antigen is unknown. This record comes from a study of CD4 T cells in relation to SARS-CoV-2 and coronaviruses. Across the whole study: The restricting HLA molecule for shared crossreactive spike epitopes was mapped.

The unexposed donors gave CD4+ T cells in about 2011-2019, prior to COVID-19. CDR1 and CDR2 from the germline V gene are SGHRS and YFSETQ. The CDR3 contains 14 residues. With 5 bases clipped from V and 2 bases from J, the junction kept 2 bases outside the gene matches. Study-level points and caveats: Memory recall responses, not primary responses primed in culture, are what the assay detects. This crossreactivity analysis covered spike protein alone, no other viral proteins.

Uncultured naive and memory CD4+ T cells supplied DNA for deep TCR-beta sequencing. Libraries were prepared by immunoSEQ multiplex PCR; TCRdb keeps only in-frame clonotypes and omits some of them. The repertoire holds about 70,000 clones, 87% seen once, with around 1.5% in the top ten. This receptor was identified in a human donor in good health. The sequenced sample consisted of memory CD4+ T cells from PBMCs. V and J are TRBV5-1 and TRBJ2-1; 9 nucleotides line up with TRBD2. The CDR3 DNA reads as TGCGCCAGCAGGCTAGCGGGAACCTACAATGAGCAGTTCTTC. Protein sequence: CASRLAGTYNEQFF. The full variable domain, in which reference TRBV5-1 and TRBJ2-1 provide the parts outside the CDR3, is KAGVTQTPRYLIKTRGQQVTLSCSPISGHRSVSWYQQTPGQGLQFLFEYFSETQRNKGNFPGRFSGRQFSNSRSEMNVSTLELGDSALYLCASRLAGTYNEQFFGPGTRLTVL.